These T cell receptor beta chains were read from a single sample in a study of neurological immune-mediated disorders. TCRdb fed the 5' RACE reads into MiXCR, producing one record per CDR3 protein. The table shows roughly 43,000 distinct CDR3 sequences, with about 2% occurring only once. Input material: PBMCs. These receptors came from a woman in her 40s with multiple sclerosis. Both conserved end residues are trimmed from each CDR3. Size is stated as once, few, many or a size class.

clone size: many; J gene: TRBJ2-3; V gene: TRBV20-1; CDR3 length: 13; CDR3 protein: SARDRPGVADTQY
clone size: many; J gene: TRBJ2-1; V gene: TRBV5-1; CDR3 length: 13; CDR3 protein: ASSLGTVLYNEQF
clone size: many; J gene: TRBJ2-7; V gene: TRBV4-1; CDR3 length: 14; CDR3 protein: ASSQSHTSGSYEQY
clone size: many; J gene: TRBJ2-5; V gene: TRBV5-1; CDR3 length: 14; CDR3 protein: ASSHEGVGPQETQY
clone size: many; J gene: TRBJ1-1; V gene: TRBV5-6; CDR3 length: 10; CDR3 protein: ASSSRNTEAF
clone size: many; J gene: TRBJ2-7; V gene: TRBV5-1; CDR3 length: 10; CDR3 protein: ASGQDPYEQY
clone size: many; J gene: TRBJ2-1; V gene: TRBV12-3/TRBV12-4; CDR3 length: 12; CDR3 protein: ASSEQTENNEQF
clone size: many; J gene: TRBJ2-7; V gene: TRBV20-1; CDR3 length: 13; CDR3 protein: SALTGTASSYEQY
clone size: many; J gene: TRBJ2-7; V gene: TRBV11-2; CDR3 length: 13; CDR3 protein: ASSLDLAGVREQY
clone size: many; J gene: TRBJ2-2; V gene: TRBV6-1; CDR3 length: 12; CDR3 protein: ASKKEVLTGELF
clone size: many; J gene: TRBJ2-5; V gene: TRBV7-6; CDR3 length: 13; CDR3 protein: ASSLTVQGGETQY
clone size: many; J gene: TRBJ2-3; V gene: TRBV10-3; CDR3 length: 11; CDR3 protein: AISGTEFDTQY